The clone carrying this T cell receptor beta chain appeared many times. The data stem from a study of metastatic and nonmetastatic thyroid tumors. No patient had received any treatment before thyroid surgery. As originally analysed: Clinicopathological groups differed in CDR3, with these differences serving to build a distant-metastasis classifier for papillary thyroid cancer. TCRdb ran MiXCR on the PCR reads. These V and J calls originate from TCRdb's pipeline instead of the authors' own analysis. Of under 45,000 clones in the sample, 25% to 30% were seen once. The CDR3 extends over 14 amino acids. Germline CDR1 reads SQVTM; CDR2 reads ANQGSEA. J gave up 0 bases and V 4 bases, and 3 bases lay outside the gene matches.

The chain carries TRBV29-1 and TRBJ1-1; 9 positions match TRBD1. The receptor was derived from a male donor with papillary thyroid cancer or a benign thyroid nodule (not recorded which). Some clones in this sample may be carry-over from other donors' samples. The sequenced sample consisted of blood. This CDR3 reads CSVVGTGMNTEAFF. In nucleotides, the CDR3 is TGCAGCGTTGTTGGGACAGGGATGAACACTGAAGCTTTCTTT.